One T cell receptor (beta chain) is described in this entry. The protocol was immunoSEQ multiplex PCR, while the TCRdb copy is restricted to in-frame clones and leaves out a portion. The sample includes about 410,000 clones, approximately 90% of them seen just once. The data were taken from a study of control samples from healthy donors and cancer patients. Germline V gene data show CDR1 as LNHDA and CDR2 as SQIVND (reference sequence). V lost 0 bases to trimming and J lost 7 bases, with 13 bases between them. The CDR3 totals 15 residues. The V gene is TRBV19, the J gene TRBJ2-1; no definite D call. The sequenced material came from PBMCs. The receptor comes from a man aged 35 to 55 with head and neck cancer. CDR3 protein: CASSIEAMYGNEQFF. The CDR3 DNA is TGTGCCAGTAGTATAGAGGCGATGTATGGGAATGAGCAGTTCTTC.